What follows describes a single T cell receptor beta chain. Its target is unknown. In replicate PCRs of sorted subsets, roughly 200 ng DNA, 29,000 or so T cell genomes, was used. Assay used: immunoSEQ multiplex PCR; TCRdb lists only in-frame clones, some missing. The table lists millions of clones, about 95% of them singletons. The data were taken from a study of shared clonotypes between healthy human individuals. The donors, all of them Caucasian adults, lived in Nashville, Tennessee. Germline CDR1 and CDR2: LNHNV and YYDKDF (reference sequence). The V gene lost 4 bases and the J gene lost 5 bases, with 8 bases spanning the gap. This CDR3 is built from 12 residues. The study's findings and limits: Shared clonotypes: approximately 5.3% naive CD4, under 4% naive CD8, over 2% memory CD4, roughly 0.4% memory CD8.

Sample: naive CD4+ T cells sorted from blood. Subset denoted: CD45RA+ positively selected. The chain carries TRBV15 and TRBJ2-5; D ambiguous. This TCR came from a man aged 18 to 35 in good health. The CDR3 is CATSNGPETQYF. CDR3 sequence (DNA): TGTGCCACCAGCAATGGGCCCGAGACCCAGTACTTC.